The 10 T cell receptor beta chains below all came from one sample that was sequenced in a study of blood T cell repertoires in COVID-19. TCRdb keeps only in-frame clones here, not all; method: immunoSEQ multiplex PCR. The repertoire includes roughly 250,000 clones, 75% to 90% of them detected once, and roughly 2.3% sits in the top ten. The sequenced sample was PBMCs or T cells enriched from blood (not recorded which). Receptors were obtained from a young woman who had recovered from COVID-19.

V gene TRBV18 combines with J gene TRBJ2-5; no firm D call. Trimming cost V 6 bases and J 3 bases, with 14 bases left between them. CDR3 length equals 14 residues. In germline, CDR1 is KGHSH, CDR2 LQKENI. CDR3 loop: CASSRQGGEETQYF. CDR3 DNA: TGTGCCAGCTCCCGACAAGGTGGCGAAGAGACCCAGTACTTC. The full variable domain, its missing parts supplied by reference TRBV18 and TRBJ2-5, is NAGVMQNPRHLVRRRGQEARLRCSPMKGHSHVYWYRQLPEEGLKFMVYLQKENIIDESGMPKERFSAEFPKEGPSILRIQQVVRGDSAAYFCASSRQGGEETQYFGPGTRLLVL.

The V call is TRBV21-1, the J call TRBJ1-2; the table's TRBD1 call for D was not verified on the DNA. TRBV21-1 is noted as a pseudogene. The CDR3 has 14 amino acids. Here the CDR3 reads CASTGTGNFYGYTF. The CDR3 DNA is TGTGCCAGCACCGGGACAGGGAATTTCTATGGCTACACCTTC.

This rearrangement joins TRBV24-1 to TRBJ2-1; TRBD1 might be the D (5 bases). The V gene lost 2 bases and the J gene lost 8 bases, with 15 bases spanning the gap. Germline CDR1 is KGHDR and CDR2 is SFDVKD. This CDR3 contains 15 residues. The CDR3 bases are TGTGCCACCAGTGATTATGACACTACAGGATATGAGCAGTTCTTC. This translates into CATSDYDTTGYEQFF.

The gene calls are TRBV14 and TRBJ1-1; 7 bases map to TRBD1. CDR3 size: 15 residues. Germline CDR1 SGHDN, CDR2 FVKESK. Trimming took 1 base from V and 5 from J; bases not matched to a gene: 7. The CDR3 nucleotides are TGTGCCAGCAGCCAAGGGGACAGCGTATGGACTGAAGCTTTCTTT. Encoded protein: CASSQGDSVWTEAFF. Using reference TRBV14 and TRBJ1-1 for the parts outside the CDR3, the full variable domain is EAGVTQFPSHSVIEKGQTVTLRCDPISGHDNLYWYRRVMGKEIKFLLHFVKESKQDESGMPNNRFLAERTGGTYSTLKVQPAELEDSGVYFCASSQGDSVWTEAFFGQGTRLTVV.

This clone was detected only once. The rearrangement uses TRBV28 and TRBJ2-7; 11 bases match TRBD2. This CDR3 contains 16 residues. After removal of 6 bases from V and 1 base from J, the junction contained 8 bases not matched to a gene. Germline lookup yields CDR1 MDHEN and CDR2 SYDVKM. The CDR3 DNA reads TGTGCCAGCAGGTTTTCAGGGACTAGCGGATCCTACGAGCAGTACTTC. Translating it yields CASRFSGTSGSYEQYF.

The chain joins TRBV5-5 to TRBJ1-1; TRBD1 matches at 7 bases. CDR1 and CDR2 (germline): SGHKS, YYEKEE (reference sequence). Losses at the gene ends were 2 bases for V and 5 bases for J; bases not matched to a gene: 9. This CDR3 is 15 amino acids long. The CDR3 nucleotides are TGTGCCAGCAGCTTAAGCCCAGGGGGATATACTGAAGCTTTCTTT. Protein: CASSLSPGGYTEAFF.

The chain links TRBV19 to TRBJ1-2, with D perhaps matching TRBD1 (6 bases). The V and J ends lost 5 bases and 8 bases respectively, with 18 bases between them. This CDR3 has 14 residues. In germline, CDR1 is LNHDA, CDR2 SQIVND (reference sequence). CDR3 amino acids: CASSPPDSREGYTF. The DNA for the CDR3 is TGTGCCAGTAGTCCCCCGGACAGCAGGGAGGGCTACACCTTC.

Points on this clone: Other DNA sequences in the same sample also yield this CDR3. The chain has TRBV19 and TRBJ1-1; 7 nucleotides line up with TRBD1. V lost 3 bases, J lost 4 bases, and 2 bases stayed unmatched. Germline CDR1 LNHDA, CDR2 SQIVND (reference sequence). The CDR3 is 13 amino acids. CDR3 DNA: TGTGCCAGTAGTATTCCAGGGGGCACTGAAGCTTTCTTT. Translated: CASSIPGGTEAFF.

A note on this clone: A read error is possible here, since a much larger clone lies one base away. This chain connects TRBV27 to TRBJ2-1, with TRBD1 matching 7 bases. With V trimmed by 6 bases and J by 1 base, 3 bases remained unmatched. This CDR3 comprises 14 residues. Looked up from germline, CDR1 is MNHEY and CDR2 is SMNVEV (reference sequence). The CDR3 nucleotides read TGTGCCAGCAGCCGGGACAGTTCCTACAATGAGCAGTTCTTC. This gives the protein CASSRDSSYNEQFF.

The genes are TRBV4-1 and TRBJ2-2, with 7 positions matching TRBD2. Germline V gene lookup returns CDR1 MGHRA and CDR2 YSYEKL. The V gene end was trimmed by 2 bases and the J gene end by 4 bases; junction bases not matched to a gene: 4. The CDR3 totals 15 residues. The CDR3 is CASSQRPGGTGELFF. CDR3 in DNA: TGCGCCAGCAGCCAAAGACCGGGGGGCACCGGGGAGCTGTTTTTT.